A single sample gave rise to the 13 T cell receptor beta chains below, sequenced in a study of PD-L1 blockade in urothelial cancer. Assay used: immunoSEQ multiplex PCR; TCRdb lists only in-frame clones, some missing. The table has about 72,000 clones, around 86% seen once. Noted time point: pretreatment peripheral blood. Specimen: PBMCs, collected around atezolizumab (anti-PD-L1) treatment. Receptors originate from a man aged 60 to 69 with urothelial cancer.

The chain carries TRBV7-8 and TRBJ1-6; D uncertain. The CDR3 sequence is 15 residues long. The germline V gene has CDR1 SGHVS and CDR2 FQNEAQ. Between the trimmed V and J ends, which lost 0 bases and 10 bases, there was a span of 13 bases. The CDR3 reads CASSLALGRKSPLHF. The CDR3 coding sequence is TGTGCCAGCAGCTTAGCGCTGGGGAGGAAATCACCCCTCCACTTT.

The chain is built from TRBV5-4 and TRBJ2-1; D might be TRBD1 (6 bases). The germline V gene has CDR1 SGHNT and CDR2 YYREEE (reference sequence). CDR3 length equals 13 residues. Trimming took 5 bases from V and 9 from J, leaving 15 bases between them. CDR3 protein: CASSSTGTSEQFF. The CDR3 DNA sequence: TGTGCCAGCAGTTCTACAGGGACCAGTGAGCAGTTCTTC.

The chain joins TRBV7-2 to TRBJ2-7; the D gene is possibly TRBD1 (6 bases). The CDR3 extends over 16 amino acids. V was shortened by 0 bases and J by 1 base, with 13 bases between the two germline ends. Germline CDR1 and CDR2: SGHTA and FQGNSA. This CDR3 reads CASSLARPDRSYEQYF. The CDR3 bases are TGTGCCAGCAGCTTAGCGAGGCCGGACAGATCCTACGAGCAGTACTTC.

V is TRBV6-5 and J is TRBJ2-2, with TRBD2 matching over 9 bases. CDR1 and CDR2 from the germline V gene are MNHEY and SVGAGI. The CDR3 loop spans 16 amino acids. J was trimmed by 7 bases and V by 4 bases; bases with no gene match: 10. The CDR3 DNA reads TGTGCCAGCAGTTCCCTGCGGGGGGGGGACGTCGGGGAGCTGTTTTTT. It translates to CASSSLRGGDVGELFF.

The V gene is TRBV6-1, the J gene TRBJ2-7; 7 bases align to TRBD1. CDR3 length: 14 amino acids. In germline, CDR1 is MNHNS, CDR2 SASEGT. V lost 3 bases and J lost 5; bases outside the gene matches: 7. The CDR3 DNA reads as TGTGCCAGCAGTGAGACAGGGCCTGGCGACGAGCAGTACTTC. Translation: CASSETGPGDEQYF.

This chain links TRBV27 with TRBJ1-2, with D tentatively TRBD1 (5 bases). The germline V gene encodes CDR1 MNHEY and CDR2 SMNVEV (reference sequence). The ends were cut back, 5 bases at V and 7 bases at J, with 14 bases in the middle. This CDR3 has 13 amino acids. The CDR3 sequence: CASSPTPRAGYTF. The CDR3 nucleotides are TGTGCCAGCAGTCCCACGCCCAGGGCTGGCTACACCTTC.

The J gene is TRBJ2-3, the V gene TRBV10-3; 11 bases fit TRBD2. CDR3 length: 17 amino acids. J gave up 2 bases and V 4 bases, and 8 bases lay outside the gene matches. Germline loops: CDR1 ENHRY, CDR2 SYGVKD. The CDR3 sequence is CAISAPQLAGVTDTQYF. CDR3 in DNA: TGTGCCATCAGTGCCCCCCAACTAGCGGGGGTCACAGATACGCAGTATTTT.

V gene TRBV9 combines with J gene TRBJ2-3; 9 positions agree with TRBD2. The CDR3 runs to 19 residues. The trim removed 2 bases at V and 4 bases at J, leaving 17 bases unmatched. CDR1 is SGDLS and CDR2 is YYNGEE in the germline V gene. The CDR3, as DNA: TGTGCCAGCAGCGTCGAAAACCTGGGGCGGGGGGGCACAGCAGATACGCAGTATTTT. It yields the protein CASSVENLGRGGTADTQYF.

The rearrangement joins TRBV9 to TRBJ1-2; D is perhaps TRBD1 (5 bases). Per the germline V gene, CDR1 is SGDLS and CDR2 is YYNGEE. This CDR3 has 14 amino acids. V lost 0 bases and J lost 6, with 12 bases in between. The CDR3 nucleotides read TGTGCCAGCAGCGTAGAGGGCAGGGCAAATGGCTACACCTTC. Translation gives CASSVEGRANGYTF.

J is TRBJ1-6 and V is TRBV5-1; D ambiguous. Trimming took off 3 bases at V and 7 bases at J, with 17 bases between the two ends. Germline V lookup: CDR1 SGHRS, CDR2 YFSETQ. There are 16 residues in the CDR3. The DNA for the CDR3 is TGCGCCAGCAGCTCGACTCTGGCCAGCGGCAATTCACCCCTCCACTTT. Encoded protein: CASSSTLASGNSPLHF.

This chain connects TRBV6-1 to TRBJ2-7; D gene unclear. Germline V gene data show CDR1 as MNHNS and CDR2 as SASEGT. Trimming removed 6 bases from V and 3 bases from J, with 9 bases in between. CDR3 length equals 12 residues. CDR3 sequence reads: CASRSGDYEQYF. The CDR3, as DNA: TGTGCCAGCAGATCGGGTGACTACGAGCAGTACTTC.

The genes are TRBV7-8 and TRBJ2-7, with 9 bases identical to TRBD1. With V trimmed by 6 bases and J by 6 bases, 9 bases remained unmatched. This CDR3 comprises 14 residues. Germline lookup yields CDR1 SGHVS and CDR2 FQNEAQ. CDR3 in DNA: TGTGCCAGCAGATTTGACAGGGGGTTTAGCGAGCAGTACTTC. Protein: CASRFDRGFSEQYF.

CDR3 loop: CASNGRQGRSNYGYTF. The CDR3 coding sequence is TGTGCCAGTAACGGCCGACAGGGGAGATCTAACTATGGCTACACCTTC. This rearrangement joins TRBV19 to TRBJ1-2; the match to TRBD1 covers 8 bases. The junction had 10 bases not matched to a gene; V was cut back by 7 bases and J by 0 bases. This CDR3 is built from 16 residues. Per germline, CDR1 LNHDA and CDR2 SQIVND (reference sequence). Combining the CDR3 with reference TRBV19 and TRBJ1-2 gives the whole variable domain DGGITQSPKYLFRKEGQNVTLSCEQNLNHDAMYWYRQDPGQGLRLIYYSQIVNDFQKGDIAEGYSVSREKKESFPLTVTSAQKNPTAFYLCASNGRQGRSNYGYTFGSGTRLTVV.